What follows are 5 T cell receptor beta chains derived from one specimen sequenced in a study of T-cell memory formation after mild COVID-19 (dated by TCRdb to the early 2020s). The library was obtained by 5' RACE. The data were produced on an Illumina NovaSeq 6000. TCRdb ran its own pipeline on the public reads, namely fastp trimming at Q25 and MiXCR clone calling, and kept in-frame beta chains. Each entry is one CDR3 protein sequence, shown with its most common DNA and genes. Recorded for this sample are a few hundred thousand distinct CDR3 sequences; 15% to 20% of them occurred a single time. The top ten hold more than 20% of the sample. The source material was PBMCs or a T cell subset sorted from them (not recorded which). The receptors were gathered from a man aged 18 to 29 who had mild COVID-19 (a few samples of this study predate the infection). The sample titles of this study are shuffled in the database, so cell type and time point are left out; the donor was told from shared clones.

This clonotype was picked up a small number of times. The chain links TRBV9 to TRBJ2-7; a possible D gene is TRBD2 (6 bases). Germline-derived CDR1 and CDR2 are SGDLS and YYNGEE. This CDR3 is built from 15 residues. V was cut by 2 bases and J by 5 bases, with 17 bases left in between. CDR3 protein: CASSVAGTQRDEQYV. CDR3 DNA sequence: TGTGCCAGCAGCGTGGCCGGGACTCAGAGGGACGAGCAGTACGTC.

This clonotype was counted between two and nine times. V and J are TRBV7-2 and TRBJ2-1; 11 nucleotides match TRBD2. The CDR3 is made up of 16 amino acids. Trimming at V came to 5 bases and at J to 2 bases, leaving 5 bases not matched to a gene. CDR1 is SGHTA, CDR2 FQGNSA, per germline. CDR3 in DNA: TGTGCCAGCAGCCCCTTAGCGGGGGGGGCCTACAATGAGCAGTTCTTC. Residues: CASSPLAGGAYNEQFF.

The CDR3 DNA reads as TGTGCCAGCGGGACAGTCGATAACCTGGCAGATACGCAGTATTTT. Its protein is CASGTVDNLADTQYF. The rearrangement joins TRBV7-2 to TRBJ2-3; 7 nucleotides match TRBD1. The CDR3 is 15 residues long. Trimming took 8 bases from V and 4 from J; bases not matched to a gene: 12. Germline V gene data show CDR1 as SGHTA and CDR2 as FQGNSA.

This sequence joins TRBV6-5 and TRBJ1-5; D is ambiguous. The V gene's germline CDR1 is MNHEY and CDR2 SVGAGI. CDR3 size: 15 residues. V lost 2 bases and J lost 2, with 10 bases in between. The CDR3 spells CASSYTNGGNQPQHF. CDR3 coding DNA: TGTGCCAGCAGTTACACCAATGGCGGCAATCAGCCCCAGCATTTT.

This clonotype has more than one count but fewer than ten. This chain joins TRBV2 and TRBJ2-1, with 8 bases identical to TRBD2. The CDR3 spans 15 residues. The germline gives CDR1 SNHLY, CDR2 FYNNEI. Trimming took 6 bases from V and 5 from J; bases not matched to a gene: 9. The CDR3 coding sequence is TGTGCCAGCAGCATAAGGACTAGCAGCAACAATGAGCAGTTCTTC. Encoded protein: CASSIRTSSNNEQFF.